Listed below are T cell receptor beta chains from one sample, sequenced in a study of T cells in Graves' hyperthyroidism and ophthalmopathy. TCRdb processed the multiplex PCR reads anew with MiXCR; each CDR3 protein has one entry. Of roughly 840,000 distinct CDR3 sequences listed, more than 30% were seen once; the top ten hold roughly 8.3%. Input material: blood. These receptors all stem from a man aged 18 to 35 with Graves' hyperthyroidism. Both conserved end residues are part of each CDR3. D genes are given only for firm matches. Clone sizes are given selectively: once, few, many, or a class where the clone is expanded.

cdr3_aa,cdr3_nt,d_call,j_call,clone_size,v_call
CASSRARGGDEQYF,TGTGCCAGTAGCCGAGCGAGGGGGGGAGACGAGCAGTACTTC,NA,TRBJ2-7,NA,TRBV19
CSGAGLNTGELFF,TGCAGCGGTGCGGGACTTAACACCGGGGAGCTGTTTTTT,NA,TRBJ2-2,many,TRBV29-1
CASSLRDGNYGYTF,TGTGCCAGCAGCTTACGAGACGGAAACTATGGCTACACCTTC,NA,TRBJ1-2,many,TRBV5-4
CATGGDQPQHF,TGTGCCACGGGAGGGGATCAGCCCCAGCATTTT,NA,TRBJ1-5,few,TRBV28
CASSPTSGRAEETQYF,TGTGCCAGCAGCCCAACTAGCGGGAGGGCCGAAGAGACCCAGTACTTC,TRBD2,TRBJ2-5,NA,TRBV7-9
CASSLPTGNTGELFF,TGTGCCAGCAGCCTCCCGACAGGGAACACCGGGGAGCTGTTTTTT,NA,TRBJ2-2,NA,TRBV7-9
CSVAEDSRQETQYF,TGCAGCGTTGCCGAGGACAGCCGACAAGAGACCCAGTACTTC,NA,TRBJ2-5,many,TRBV29-1
CASIETAPMNTEAFF,TGTGCCAGCATTGAGACAGCCCCAATGAACACTGAAGCTTTCTTT,NA,TRBJ1-1,NA,TRBV7-9
CASSLDRQGNYEQYF,TGTGCCAGCAGCTTAGACCGACAGGGAAACTACGAGCAGTACTTC,TRBD1,TRBJ2-7,NA,TRBV7-3
CASRPGPSTIYEQYF,TGTGCCAGCAGGCCGGGCCCGTCGACCATCTACGAGCAGTACTTC,NA,TRBJ2-7,NA,TRBV6-5
CSASPVPGQDLNTEAFF,TGCAGTGCTAGCCCTGTCCCGGGACAGGATCTGAACACTGAAGCTTTCTTT,TRBD1,TRBJ1-1,NA,TRBV20-1
CASSLLKQTQYF,TGTGCCAGCAGTTTACTCAAACAGACCCAGTACTTC,NA,TRBJ2-5,few,TRBV6-5
CASSTLEGNTEAFF,TGTGCCAGCAGTACGTTGGAAGGGAACACTGAAGCTTTCTTT,NA,TRBJ1-1,few,TRBV6-4
CASSFGGMLVEQYF,TGTGCCAGCAGCTTCGGGGGAATGCTAGTCGAGCAGTACTTC,NA,TRBJ2-7,NA,TRBV7-9
CASRPRTGLYEQYF,TGTGCCAGCAGGCCCAGGACTGGGCTCTACGAGCAGTACTTC,NA,TRBJ2-7,NA,TRBV3-1
CASREYSGNTIYF,TGTGCCAGCAGGGAATACTCTGGAAACACCATATATTTT,NA,TRBJ1-3,many,TRBV7-8
CSVEGTGASGNTIYF,TGCAGCGTTGAAGGGACAGGGGCCTCTGGAAACACCATATATTTT,TRBD1,TRBJ1-3,many,TRBV29-1
CSARSAWRETQYF,TGCAGTGCTAGATCGGCGTGGCGTGAGACCCAGTACTTC,NA,TRBJ2-5,NA,TRBV20-1
CASSGGGLNQPQHF,TGTGCCAGCAGCGGGGGGGGCTTGAATCAGCCCCAGCATTTT,NA,TRBJ1-5,few,TRBV7-9
CASTPDRTGNTIYF,TGCGCCAGCACCCCTGACAGAACTGGAAACACCATATATTTT,NA,TRBJ1-3,many,TRBV5-1
CASSSALNTEAFF,TGTGCCAGCAGCTCGGCCTTGAACACTGAAGCTTTCTTT,NA,TRBJ1-1,many,TRBV7-9
CSVWDIPYEQYF,TGCAGCGTTTGGGACATCCCCTACGAGCAGTACTTC,NA,TRBJ2-7,NA,TRBV29-1
CASTDRDRGNSPLHF,TGTGCCAGCACCGACCGGGACAGGGGAAATTCACCCCTCCACTTT,TRBD1,TRBJ1-6,NA,TRBV12-3/TRBV12-4
CASSTWTEEETQYF,TGTGCCAGTAGTACATGGACAGAGGAAGAGACCCAGTACTTC,NA,TRBJ2-5,NA,TRBV19
CASSQEWTGTETQYF,TGCGCCAGCAGCCAAGAATGGACCGGGACTGAGACCCAGTACTTC,NA,TRBJ2-5,once,TRBV7-9
CASSQFRGQVNTEAFF,TGTGCCAGCAGCCAATTCAGGGGACAAGTGAACACTGAAGCTTTCTTT,NA,TRBJ1-1,NA,TRBV9
CASSFAGMNTEAFF,TGTGCCAGCAGTTTCGCAGGCATGAACACTGAAGCTTTCTTT,NA,TRBJ1-1,NA,TRBV28
CASRPEGTEAFF,TGTGCCAGTAGGCCCGAGGGGACTGAAGCTTTCTTT,NA,TRBJ1-1,many,TRBV19
CASRGFGGTEAFF,TGTGCCAGCAGGGGATTTGGAGGGACTGAAGCTTTCTTT,NA,TRBJ1-1,many,TRBV7-9
CASTVARGTEAFF,TGTGCCAGCACCGTCGCCCGGGGCACTGAAGCTTTCTTT,NA,TRBJ1-1,NA,TRBV9
CAISETADSTLRGYTF,TGTGCCATCAGCGAAACAGCGGACAGCACACTTAGGGGCTACACCTTC,NA,TRBJ1-2,NA,TRBV10-3
CASSQDVPGEETQYF,TGCGCCAGCAGCCAAGATGTCCCAGGGGAAGAGACCCAGTACTTC,NA,TRBJ2-5,NA,TRBV7-9
CASGPFLSDRAYGYTF,TGTGCCAGCGGCCCGTTTTTATCGGACAGGGCTTATGGCTACACCTTC,TRBD1,TRBJ1-2,few,TRBV6-1
CATGGITWTGELFF,TGTGCCACAGGAGGCATCACTTGGACCGGGGAGCTGTTTTTT,NA,TRBJ2-2,NA,TRBV24-1
CASRMTGTSLSRAEAFF,TGTGCCAGCAGGATGACCGGGACGAGCTTATCTCGGGCTGAAGCTTTCTTT,NA,TRBJ1-1,few,TRBV10-3
CASSGSGQSYEQYF,TGTGCCAGCAGCGGCTCGGGACAGAGTTACGAGCAGTACTTC,TRBD1,TRBJ2-7,NA,TRBV9
CASSYPGDLQPQHF,TGTGCCAGCAGTTACCCCGGGGACCTTCAGCCCCAGCATTTT,NA,TRBJ1-5,few,TRBV7-2
CASSLEGYQGYTF,TGTGCCAGCAGCTTAGAGGGGTACCAGGGCTACACCTTC,NA,TRBJ1-2,many,TRBV7-9
CASSLSVATEAFF,TGCGCCAGCAGCTTGAGTGTGGCCACTGAAGCTTTCTTT,NA,TRBJ1-1,NA,TRBV5-1
CASSAGTLETQYF,TGTGCCAGCAGTGCCGGGACTTTAGAGACCCAGTACTTC,NA,TRBJ2-5,NA,TRBV7-2
CASSLLSRPYEQYF,TGTGCCAGCAGTCTCTTATCGAGGCCCTACGAGCAGTACTTC,NA,TRBJ2-7,NA,TRBV7-9
CSARDMTRGEAWEQYF,TGCAGTGCTAGAGATATGACGCGGGGGGAGGCCTGGGAGCAGTACTTC,TRBD2,TRBJ2-7,NA,TRBV20-1